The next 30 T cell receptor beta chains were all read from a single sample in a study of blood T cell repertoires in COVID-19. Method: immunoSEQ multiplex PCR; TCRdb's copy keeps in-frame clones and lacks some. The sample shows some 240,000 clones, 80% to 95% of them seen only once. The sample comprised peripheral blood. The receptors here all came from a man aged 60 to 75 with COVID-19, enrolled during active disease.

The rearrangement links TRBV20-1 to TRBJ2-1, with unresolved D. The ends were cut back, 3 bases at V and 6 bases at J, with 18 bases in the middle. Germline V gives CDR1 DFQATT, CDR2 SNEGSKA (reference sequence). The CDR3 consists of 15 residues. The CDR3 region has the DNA TGCAGTGCTAGTACTGCGGCTTACTTTTTCAATGAGCAGTTCTTC. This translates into CSASTAAYFFNEQFF.

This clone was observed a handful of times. This CDR3 is CASSVQGFLIGRSYEQYF. The CDR3 DNA sequence: TGTGCCAGCAGTGTACAGGGGTTTCTTATCGGCCGGAGCTACGAGCAGTACTTC. The chain links TRBV27 to TRBJ2-7; 7 bases line up with TRBD1. Germline V CDR1 and CDR2: MNHEY, SMNVEV (reference sequence). With 5 bases clipped from V and 3 bases from J, the junction kept 19 bases outside the gene matches. This CDR3 comprises 18 residues.

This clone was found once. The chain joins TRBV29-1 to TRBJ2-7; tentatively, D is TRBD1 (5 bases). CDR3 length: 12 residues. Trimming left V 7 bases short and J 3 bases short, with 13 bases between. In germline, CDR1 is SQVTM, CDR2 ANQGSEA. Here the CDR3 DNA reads TGCAGCGCATACACAGGATACTACGAGCAGTACTTC. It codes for CSAYTGYYEQYF.

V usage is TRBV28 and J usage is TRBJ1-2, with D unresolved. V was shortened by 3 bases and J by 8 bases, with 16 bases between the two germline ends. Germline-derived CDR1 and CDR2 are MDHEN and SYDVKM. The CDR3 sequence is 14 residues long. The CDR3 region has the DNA TGTGCCAGCAGTTTCCGAGTTTCGGAGGAAGGCTACACCTTC. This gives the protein CASSFRVSEEGYTF.

The CDR3 DNA sequence: TGCGCCAGCAGCTTGGAAAGCACTAATGAAAAACTGTTTTTT. Amino acid sequence: CASSLESTNEKLFF. The chain couples TRBV5-1 to TRBJ1-4; no reliable D call. V lost 0 bases and J 2 bases, leaving 5 bases between the germline ends. The germline gives CDR1 SGHRS, CDR2 YFSETQ. This CDR3 comprises 14 residues.

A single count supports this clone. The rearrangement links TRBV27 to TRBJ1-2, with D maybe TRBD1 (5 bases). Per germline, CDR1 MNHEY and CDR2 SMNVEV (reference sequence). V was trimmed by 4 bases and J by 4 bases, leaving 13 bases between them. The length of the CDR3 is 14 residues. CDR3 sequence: CASSSGGMSYGYTF. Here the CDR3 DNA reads TGTGCCAGCAGTTCGGGGGGGATGAGCTATGGCTACACCTTC.

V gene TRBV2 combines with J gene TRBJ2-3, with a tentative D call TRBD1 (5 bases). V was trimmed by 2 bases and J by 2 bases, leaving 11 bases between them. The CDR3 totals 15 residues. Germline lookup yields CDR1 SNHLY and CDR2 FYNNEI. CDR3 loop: CASSEFPGNTDTQYF. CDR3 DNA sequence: TGTGCCAGCAGTGAATTTCCAGGGAACACAGATACGCAGTATTTT.

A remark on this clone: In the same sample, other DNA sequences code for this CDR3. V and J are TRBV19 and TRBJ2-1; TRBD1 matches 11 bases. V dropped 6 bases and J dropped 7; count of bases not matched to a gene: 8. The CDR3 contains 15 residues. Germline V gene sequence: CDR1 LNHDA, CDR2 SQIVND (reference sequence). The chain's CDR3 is CASSLRDRGSNEQFF. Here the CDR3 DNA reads TGTGCCAGTAGCCTCCGGGACAGGGGGTCAAATGAGCAGTTCTTC.

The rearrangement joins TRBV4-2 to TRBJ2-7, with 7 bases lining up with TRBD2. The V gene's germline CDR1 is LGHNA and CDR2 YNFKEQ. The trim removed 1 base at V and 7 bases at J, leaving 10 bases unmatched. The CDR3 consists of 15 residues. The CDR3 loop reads CASSQVGATSREQYF. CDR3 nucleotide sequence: TGTGCCAGCAGCCAAGTAGGCGCGACTAGCAGAGAGCAGTACTTC.

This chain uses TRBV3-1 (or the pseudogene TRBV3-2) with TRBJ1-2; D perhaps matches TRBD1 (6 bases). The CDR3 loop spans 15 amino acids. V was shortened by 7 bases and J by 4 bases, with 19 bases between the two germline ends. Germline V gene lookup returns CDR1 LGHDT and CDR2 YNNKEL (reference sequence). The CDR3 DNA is TGTGCCAGCACCACCTCGACAGGTCCGGCCTATGGCTACACCTTC. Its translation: CASTTSTGPAYGYTF.

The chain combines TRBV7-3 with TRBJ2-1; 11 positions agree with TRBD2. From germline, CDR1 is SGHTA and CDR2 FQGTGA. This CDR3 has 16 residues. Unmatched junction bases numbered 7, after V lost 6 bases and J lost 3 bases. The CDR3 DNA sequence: TGTGCCAGCAGTCTTCCCGGGACTAGCGGCTACAATGAGCAGTTCTTC. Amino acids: CASSLPGTSGYNEQFF. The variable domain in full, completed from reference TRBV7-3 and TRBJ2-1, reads GAGVSQTPSNKVTEKGKYVELRCDPISGHTALYWYRQSLGQGPEFLIYFQGTGAADDSGLPNDRFFAVRPEGSVSTLKIQRTERGDSAVYLCASSLPGTSGYNEQFFGPGTRLTVL.

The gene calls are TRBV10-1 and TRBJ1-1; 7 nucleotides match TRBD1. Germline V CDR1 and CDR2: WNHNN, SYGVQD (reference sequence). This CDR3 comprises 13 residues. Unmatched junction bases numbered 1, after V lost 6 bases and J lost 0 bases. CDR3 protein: CASRTGLNTEAFF. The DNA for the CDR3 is TGCGCCAGCAGGACAGGGTTGAACACTGAAGCTTTCTTT.

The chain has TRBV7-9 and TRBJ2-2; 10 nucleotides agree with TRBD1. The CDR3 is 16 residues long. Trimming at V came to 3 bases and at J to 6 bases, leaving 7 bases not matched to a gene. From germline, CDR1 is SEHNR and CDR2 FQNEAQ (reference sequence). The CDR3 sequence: CASSFTTGGFAGELFF. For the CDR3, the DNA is TGTGCCAGCAGCTTTACGACAGGGGGCTTCGCCGGGGAGCTGTTTTTT.

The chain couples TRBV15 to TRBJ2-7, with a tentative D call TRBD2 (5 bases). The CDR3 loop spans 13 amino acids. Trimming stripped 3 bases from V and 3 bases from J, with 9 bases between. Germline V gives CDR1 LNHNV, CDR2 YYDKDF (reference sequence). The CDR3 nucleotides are TGTGCCACCAGCAGGGGAGTGGACTACGAGCAGTACTTC. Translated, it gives CATSRGVDYEQYF.

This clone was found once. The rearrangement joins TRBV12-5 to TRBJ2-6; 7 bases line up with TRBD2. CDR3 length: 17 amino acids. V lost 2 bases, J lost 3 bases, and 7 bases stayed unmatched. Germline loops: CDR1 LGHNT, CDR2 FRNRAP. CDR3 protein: CASGLLPGGYGANVLTF. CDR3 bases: TGTGCTAGTGGTTTGCTCCCCGGGGGGTATGGGGCCAACGTCCTGACTTTC.

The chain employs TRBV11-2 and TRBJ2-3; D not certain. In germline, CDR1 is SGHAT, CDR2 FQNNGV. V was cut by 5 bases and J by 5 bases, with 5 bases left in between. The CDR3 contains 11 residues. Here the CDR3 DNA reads TGTGCCAGCAGCCCGTTAGATACGCAGTATTTT. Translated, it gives CASSPLDTQYF.

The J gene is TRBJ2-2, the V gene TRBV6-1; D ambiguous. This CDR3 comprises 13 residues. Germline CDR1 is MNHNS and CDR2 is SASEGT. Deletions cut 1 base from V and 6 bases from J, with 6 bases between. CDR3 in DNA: TGTGCCAGCAGTGAAGTCGTAGCCGGGGAGCTGTTTTTT. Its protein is CASSEVVAGELFF.

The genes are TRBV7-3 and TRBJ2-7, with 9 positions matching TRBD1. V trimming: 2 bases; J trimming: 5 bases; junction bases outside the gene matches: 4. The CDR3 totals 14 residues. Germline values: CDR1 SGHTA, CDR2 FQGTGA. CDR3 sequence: CASSLGTGSHEQYF. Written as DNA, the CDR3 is TGTGCCAGCAGCTTAGGGACAGGGTCCCACGAGCAGTACTTC.

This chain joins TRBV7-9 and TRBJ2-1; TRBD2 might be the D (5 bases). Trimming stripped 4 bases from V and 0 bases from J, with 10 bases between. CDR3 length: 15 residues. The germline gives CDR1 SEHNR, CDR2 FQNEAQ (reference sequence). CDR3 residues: CASSSQAGSYNEQFF. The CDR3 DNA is TGTGCCAGCAGCTCCCAGGCGGGCTCCTACAATGAGCAGTTCTTC.

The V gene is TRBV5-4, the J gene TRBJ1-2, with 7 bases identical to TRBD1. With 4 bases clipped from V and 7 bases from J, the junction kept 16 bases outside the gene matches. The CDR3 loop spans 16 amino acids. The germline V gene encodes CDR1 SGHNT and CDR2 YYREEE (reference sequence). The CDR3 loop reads CASSRGQDTHLPGYTF. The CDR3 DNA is TGTGCCAGCAGCCGAGGACAGGACACACATTTACCTGGCTACACCTTC. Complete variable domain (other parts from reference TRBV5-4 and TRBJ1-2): ETGVTQSPTHLIKTRGQQVTLRCSSQSGHNTVSWYQQALGQGPQFIFQYYREEENGRGNFPPRFSGLQFPNYSSELNVNALELDDSALYLCASSRGQDTHLPGYTFGSGTRLTVV.

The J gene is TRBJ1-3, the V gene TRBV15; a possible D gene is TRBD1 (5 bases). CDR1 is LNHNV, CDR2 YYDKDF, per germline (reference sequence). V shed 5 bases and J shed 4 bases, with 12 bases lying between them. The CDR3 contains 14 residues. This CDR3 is CATSPRTQGNTIYF. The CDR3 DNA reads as TGTGCCACCAGCCCACGGACACAAGGAAACACCATATATTTT.

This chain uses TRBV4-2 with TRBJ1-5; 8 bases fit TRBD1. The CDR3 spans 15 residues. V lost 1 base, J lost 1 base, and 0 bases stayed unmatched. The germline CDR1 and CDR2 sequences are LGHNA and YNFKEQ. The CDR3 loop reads CASSQGTGSNQPQHF. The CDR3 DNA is TGTGCCAGCAGCCAAGGGACAGGGAGCAATCAGCCCCAGCATTTT.

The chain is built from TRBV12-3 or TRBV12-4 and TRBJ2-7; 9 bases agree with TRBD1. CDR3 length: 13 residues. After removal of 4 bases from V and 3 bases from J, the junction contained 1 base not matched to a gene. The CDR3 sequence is CASSWDRDYEQYF. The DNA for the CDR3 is TGTGCCAGCAGTTGGGACAGGGACTACGAGCAGTACTTC.

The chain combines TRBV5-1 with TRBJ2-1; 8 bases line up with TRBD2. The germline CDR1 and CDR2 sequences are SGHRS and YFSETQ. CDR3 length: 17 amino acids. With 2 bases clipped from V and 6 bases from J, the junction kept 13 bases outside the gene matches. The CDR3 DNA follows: TGCGCCAGCAGCTTCAGACCTCCCGGGACTAGGGGCAATGAGCAGTTCTTC. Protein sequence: CASSFRPPGTRGNEQFF. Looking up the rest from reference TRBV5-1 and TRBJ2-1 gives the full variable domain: KAGVTQTPRYLIKTRGQQVTLSCSPISGHRSVSWYQQTPGQGLQFLFEYFSETQRNKGNFPGRFSGRQFSNSRSEMNVSTLELGDSALYLCASSFRPPGTRGNEQFFGPGTRLTVL.

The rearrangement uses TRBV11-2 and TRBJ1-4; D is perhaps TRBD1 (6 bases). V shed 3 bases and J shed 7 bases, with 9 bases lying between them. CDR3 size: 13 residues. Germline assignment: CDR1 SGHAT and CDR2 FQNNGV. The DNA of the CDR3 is TGTGCCAGCAGCTTCGGCAGGGGTGAAAAACTGTTTTTT. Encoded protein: CASSFGRGEKLFF.

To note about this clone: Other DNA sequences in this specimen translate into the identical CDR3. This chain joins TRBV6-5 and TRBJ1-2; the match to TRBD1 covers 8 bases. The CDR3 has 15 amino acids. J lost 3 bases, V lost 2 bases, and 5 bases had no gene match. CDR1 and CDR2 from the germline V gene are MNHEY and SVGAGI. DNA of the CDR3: TGTGCCAGCAGTTACAGCACAGGGGGGGACTATGGCTACACCTTC. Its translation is CASSYSTGGDYGYTF.

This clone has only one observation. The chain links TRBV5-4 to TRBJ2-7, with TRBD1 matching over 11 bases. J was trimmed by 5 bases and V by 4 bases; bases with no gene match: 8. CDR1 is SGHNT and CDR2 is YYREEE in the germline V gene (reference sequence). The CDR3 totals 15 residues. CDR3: CASSHSGTGGDEQYF. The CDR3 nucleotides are TGTGCCAGCAGCCATTCCGGGACAGGGGGAGACGAGCAGTACTTC.

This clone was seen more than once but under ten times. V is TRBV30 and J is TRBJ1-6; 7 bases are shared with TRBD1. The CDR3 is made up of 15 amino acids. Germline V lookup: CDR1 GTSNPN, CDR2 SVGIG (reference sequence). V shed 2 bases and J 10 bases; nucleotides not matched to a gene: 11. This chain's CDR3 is CAWSYSTGVSSPLHF. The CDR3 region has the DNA TGTGCCTGGAGTTATAGTACAGGGGTCTCATCACCCCTCCACTTT.

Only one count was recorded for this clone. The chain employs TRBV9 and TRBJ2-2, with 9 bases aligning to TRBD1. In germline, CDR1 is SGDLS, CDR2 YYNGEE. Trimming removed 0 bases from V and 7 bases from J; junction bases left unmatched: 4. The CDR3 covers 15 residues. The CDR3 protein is CASSVGDRGFGELFF. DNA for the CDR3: TGTGCCAGCAGCGTAGGAGACAGGGGGTTCGGGGAGCTGTTTTTT. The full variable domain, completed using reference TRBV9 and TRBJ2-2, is DSGVTQTPKHLITATGQRVTLRCSPRSGDLSVYWYQQSLDQGLQFLIQYYNGEERAKGNILERFSAQQFPDLHSELNLSSLELGDSALYFCASSVGDRGFGELFFGEGSRLTVL.

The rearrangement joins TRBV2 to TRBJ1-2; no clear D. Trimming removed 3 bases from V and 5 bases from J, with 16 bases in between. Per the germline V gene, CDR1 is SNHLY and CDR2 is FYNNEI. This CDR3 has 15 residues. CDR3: CASSDPAGIAYGYTF. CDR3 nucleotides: TGTGCCAGCAGTGATCCTGCGGGGATAGCATATGGCTACACCTTC.